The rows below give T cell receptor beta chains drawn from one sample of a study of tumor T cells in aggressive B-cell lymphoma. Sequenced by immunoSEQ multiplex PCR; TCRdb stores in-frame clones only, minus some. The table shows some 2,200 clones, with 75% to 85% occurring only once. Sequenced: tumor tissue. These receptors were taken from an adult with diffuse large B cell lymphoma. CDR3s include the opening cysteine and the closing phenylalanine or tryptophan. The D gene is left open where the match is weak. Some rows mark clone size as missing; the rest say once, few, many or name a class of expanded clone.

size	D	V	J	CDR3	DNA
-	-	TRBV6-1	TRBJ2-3	CASSEAGGGNTQYF	TGTGCCAGCAGTGAAGCAGGGGGGGGGAATACGCAGTATTTT
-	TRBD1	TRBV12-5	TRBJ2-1	CASAPTTGVIHEQFF	TGTGCTAGTGCCCCCACGACAGGGGTGATCCATGAGCAGTTCTTC
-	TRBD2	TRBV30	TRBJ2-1	CAWIRSGSRNEQFF	TGTGCCTGGATTCGGAGCGGGAGTCGCAATGAGCAGTTCTTC
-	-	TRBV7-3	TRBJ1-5	CASSLTSGQPQHF	TGTGCCAGCAGCTTAACGTCAGGGCAGCCCCAGCATTTT
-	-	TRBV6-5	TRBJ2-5	CASSYLQGSWETQYF	TGTGCCAGCAGTTATCTCCAGGGGAGTTGGGAGACCCAGTACTTC
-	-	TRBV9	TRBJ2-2	CASRRLNTGELFF	TGTGCCAGCCGGAGGTTGAACACCGGGGAGCTGTTTTTT
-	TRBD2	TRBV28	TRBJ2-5	CASSLSLAMQETQYF	TGTGCCAGCAGTTTATCACTAGCGATGCAAGAGACCCAGTACTTC
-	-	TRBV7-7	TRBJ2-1	CASSLGAQPGNEQFF	TGTGCCAGCAGCTTAGGGGCCCAGCCGGGGAATGAGCAGTTCTTC
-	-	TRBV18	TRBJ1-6	CASSPLQQNSPLHF	TGTGCCAGCTCACCATTACAGCAAAATTCACCCCTCCACTTT
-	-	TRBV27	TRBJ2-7	CASSRQQRYGGHYEQYF	TGTGCCAGCAGCCGTCAACAAAGATACGGGGGGCACTACGAGCAGTACTTC
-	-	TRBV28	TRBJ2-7	CASSLGQGTRGIVYEQYF	TGTGCCAGCAGCCTGGGGCAGGGCACGAGGGGGATCGTCTACGAGCAGTACTTC
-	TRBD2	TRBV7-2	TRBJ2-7	CASSRLAAEEQYF	TGTGCCAGCAGCCGACTAGCGGCGGAAGAGCAGTACTTC
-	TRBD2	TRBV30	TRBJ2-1	CAWSGGLGVNEQFF	TGTGCCTGGAGTGGTGGACTAGGAGTTAATGAGCAGTTCTTC
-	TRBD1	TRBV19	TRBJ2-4	CASSLPGQPAKNIQYF	TGTGCCAGTAGTTTGCCGGGACAGCCAGCCAAAAACATTCAGTACTTC
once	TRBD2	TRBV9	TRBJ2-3	CASSTREGLTDTQYF	TGTGCCAGCAGCACGCGGGAGGGACTGACAGATACGCAGTATTTT
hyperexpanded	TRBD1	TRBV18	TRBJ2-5	CASSLLDRVGETQYF	TGTGCCAGCTCACTCCTCGACAGGGTTGGAGAGACCCAGTACTTC
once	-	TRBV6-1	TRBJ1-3	CASSEGWGVPGNTIYF	TGTGCCAGCAGTGAAGGTTGGGGGGTCCCTGGAAACACCATATATTTT
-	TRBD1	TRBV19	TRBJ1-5	CASSIILRDRDGQPQHF	TGTGCCAGTAGTATTATCCTCCGGGACAGGGATGGTCAGCCCCAGCATTTT
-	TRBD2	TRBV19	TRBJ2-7	CASSAGTSRRLGLSYEQYF	TGTGCCAGTAGTGCCGGGACTAGCAGGAGATTGGGGCTCTCCTACGAGCAGTACTTC
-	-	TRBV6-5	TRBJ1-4	CASSFLRRTNEKLFF	TGTGCCAGCAGTTTTCTCAGGAGGACTAATGAAAAACTGTTTTTT
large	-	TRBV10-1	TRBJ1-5	CASSESIGRVYQPQHF	TGCGCCAGCAGTGAGTCGATCGGCCGGGTTTATCAGCCCCAGCATTTT
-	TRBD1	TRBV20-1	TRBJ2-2	CSVQGAGELFF	TGCAGTGTCCAGGGGGCCGGGGAGCTGTTTTTT
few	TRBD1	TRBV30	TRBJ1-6	CAWSVETGRSPLHF	TGTGCCTGGAGTGTAGAGACAGGGAGATCACCCCTCCACTTT
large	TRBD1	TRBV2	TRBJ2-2	CASLGVGTANTGELFF	TGTGCCAGCCTTGGGGTCGGGACAGCGAACACCGGGGAGCTGTTTTTT
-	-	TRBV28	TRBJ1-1	CASGTINTEAFF	TGTGCCAGCGGGACAATCAACACTGAAGCTTTCTTT
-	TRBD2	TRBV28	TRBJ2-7	CASSPGLAGISYEQYF	TGTGCCAGCAGTCCAGGACTAGCGGGGATCTCCTACGAGCAGTACTTC
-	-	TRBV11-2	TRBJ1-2	CASSSGEHGGYTF	TGTGCCAGCAGCTCAGGCGAACACGGTGGCTACACCTTC
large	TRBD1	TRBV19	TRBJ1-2	CASSPGTGGGYGYTF	TGTGCCAGTAGTCCCGGAACAGGGGGCGGCTATGGCTACACCTTC
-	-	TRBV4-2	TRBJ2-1	CASSQDVQGSYNEQFF	TGTGCCAGCAGCCAAGATGTACAGGGCTCCTACAATGAGCAGTTCTTC
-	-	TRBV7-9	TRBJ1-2	CASSLKGISNYGYTF	TGTGCCAGCAGCTTAAAGGGGATATCTAACTATGGCTACACCTTC
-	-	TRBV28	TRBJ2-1	CASSSLYNEQFF	TGTGCCAGCAGTTCCTTATACAATGAGCAGTTCTTC
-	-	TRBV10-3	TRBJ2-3	CAISEAQGTSTQYF	TGTGCCATCAGTGAGGCTCAGGGGACGAGTACGCAGTATTTT
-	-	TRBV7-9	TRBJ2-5	CASSRTGLEETQYF	TGTGCCAGCAGCCGAACCGGGTTGGAAGAGACCCAGTACTTC
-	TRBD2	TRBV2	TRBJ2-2	CATGGGYTGELFF	TGTGCCACGGGCGGGGGGTACACCGGGGAGCTGTTTTTT
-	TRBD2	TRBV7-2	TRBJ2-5	CASSTRASGRETQYF	TGTGCCAGCAGCACCCGCGCTAGCGGGAGGGAGACCCAATACTTC
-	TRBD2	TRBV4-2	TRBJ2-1	CASSQASGDYNEQFF	TGTGCCAGCAGCCAAGCAAGCGGGGACTACAATGAGCAGTTCTTC
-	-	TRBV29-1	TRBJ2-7	CSVGKGVEQYF	TGCAGCGTTGGAAAGGGGGTCGAGCAGTACTTC
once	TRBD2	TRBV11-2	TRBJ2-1	CASSSRLFSSGNNEQFF	TGTGCCAGCAGCTCCCGATTGTTTTCTAGCGGAAACAATGAGCAGTTCTTC
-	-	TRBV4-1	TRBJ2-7	CASSQVRSYEQYF	TGCGCCAGCAGCCAAGTCCGGAGCTACGAGCAGTACTTC
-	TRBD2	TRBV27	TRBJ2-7	CASSLRERGYEQYF	TGTGCCAGCAGTTTGCGGGAGAGAGGGTACGAGCAGTACTTC
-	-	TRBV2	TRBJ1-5	CASSAGFSNQPQHF	TGTGCCAGCAGTGCGGGTTTTAGCAATCAGCCCCAGCATTTT